This is a list of T cell receptor beta chains from one sample in a study of blood T cells in healthy people across ages. TCRdb processed the 5' RACE reads anew with MiXCR; each CDR3 protein has one entry. Of 700,000 to 950,000 distinct CDR3 sequences detected, 58% appear once; the ten largest clones hold roughly 20%. Sequenced: blood. These receptors all come from a man in his thirties or forties in good health. Both conserved end residues are part of each CDR3. A D gene is named only where the DNA matches it firmly. Part of the rows lack a size; the others show once, few, many or a class for expanded clones.

>TRBJ2-5|-|TRBD1|TRBV12-3/TRBV12-4
CASSFSPGQGQETQYF
TGTGCCAGCAGTTTTTCCCCTGGACAGGGCCAAGAGACCCAGTACTTC
>TRBJ1-1|few|-|TRBV6-2/TRBV6-3
CASRKTGGDTEAFF
TGTGCCAGCAGAAAAACAGGTGGGGACACTGAAGCTTTCTTT
>TRBJ2-5|-|-|TRBV20-1
CSAPLRGQTQYF
TGCAGTGCTCCTCTACGGGGGCAGACCCAGTACTTC
>TRBJ2-3|-|-|TRBV5-1
CASSFRTTEGGDTQYF
TGCGCCAGCAGCTTCAGAACTACCGAAGGAGGAGATACGCAGTATTTT
>TRBJ1-6|-|TRBD1|TRBV7-9
CASRAAETGDYSPLHF
TGTGCCAGCAGGGCGGCTGAGACAGGGGATTATTCACCCCTCCACTTT
>TRBJ2-5|few|-|TRBV18
CASSPTGAQETQYF
TGTGCCAGCTCACCAACGGGGGCACAAGAGACCCAGTACTTC
>TRBJ2-7|-|TRBD2|TRBV7-2
CASSGQPGTSGPSYEQYF
TGTGCCAGCAGCGGACAGCCTGGGACTAGCGGCCCCTCCTACGAGCAGTACTTC
>TRBJ1-2|-|-|TRBV7-9
CASSFSAGHYGYTF
TGTGCCAGCAGCTTCTCGGCAGGGCACTATGGCTACACCTTC
>TRBJ2-1|-|TRBD1|TRBV20-1
CSAPRPGQGIYNEQFF
TGCAGTGCTCCGCGACCGGGACAGGGGATTTACAATGAGCAGTTCTTC
>TRBJ1-5|-|-|TRBV15
CATSRDPGGSQPQHF
TGTGCCACCAGCAGAGATCCGGGGGGCTCTCAGCCCCAGCATTTT
>TRBJ2-1|-|TRBD1|TRBV2
CASNRDRGSYNEQFF
TGTGCCAGCAATCGGGACAGGGGGTCCTACAATGAGCAGTTCTTC
>TRBJ2-3|-|TRBD2|TRBV6-5
CASSRLAGVPDTQYF
TGTGCCAGCAGTCGGCTAGCGGGAGTACCAGATACGCAGTATTTT
>TRBJ2-5|-|-|TRBV7-2
CASSFYGSQETQYF
TGTGCCAGCAGCTTTTACGGGTCCCAAGAGACCCAGTACTTC
>TRBJ2-5|-|TRBD2|TRBV20-1
CSARDRLAGQETQYF
TGCAGTGCTAGAGATAGGCTAGCGGGACAAGAGACCCAGTACTTC
>TRBJ2-1|once|-|TRBV3-1
CASMGMGEQFF
TGTGCCAGCATGGGTATGGGTGAGCAGTTCTTC
>TRBJ2-1|-|-|TRBV7-3
CASSLTLRGEQFF
TGTGCCAGCAGCTTGACTCTTCGGGGTGAGCAGTTCTTC
>TRBJ2-1|few|TRBD2|TRBV20-1
CSAKALAGINEQFF
TGCAGTGCCAAGGCACTAGCGGGTATAAATGAGCAGTTCTTC
>TRBJ2-4|-|-|TRBV20-1
CSARAGIQYF
TGCAGTGCTAGAGCCGGCATTCAGTACTTC
>TRBJ1-4|once|-|TRBV5-1
CASSLDRADERLFF
TGCGCCAGCAGCTTGGACAGGGCTGACGAAAGACTGTTTTTT
>TRBJ2-3|-|-|TRBV15
CATSRQSDTQYF
TGTGCCACCAGCAGACAATCAGATACGCAGTATTTT
>TRBJ1-2|once|-|TRBV7-9
CASSLAGAGVNYGYTF
TGTGCCAGCAGCTTAGCTGGGGCAGGGGTCAACTATGGCTACACCTTC
>TRBJ1-4|few|-|TRBV6-1
CASGRASLGTNEKLFF
TGTGCCAGCGGAAGAGCCTCACTTGGGACTAATGAAAAACTGTTTTTT
>TRBJ2-1|-|TRBD2|TRBV20-1
CSAGKREGLMNEQFF
TGCAGTGCTGGAAAGCGGGAGGGCCTTATGAATGAGCAGTTCTTC
>TRBJ2-3|-|TRBD2|TRBV30
CAWSVRTSSLAGVRDAQYF
TGTGCCTGGAGTGTCCGCACTTCGTCCCTAGCGGGGGTCAGGGATGCGCAGTATTTT
>TRBJ2-4|-|TRBD2|TRBV12-3/TRBV12-4
CASGGDQNIQYF
TGTGCCAGCGGGGGGGACCAAAACATTCAGTACTTC
>TRBJ2-5|-|-|TRBV12-3/TRBV12-4
CASSRDSPQETQYF
TGTGCCAGCAGCAGGGACTCACCCCAAGAGACCCAGTACTTC
>TRBJ2-1|-|TRBD2|TRBV15
CATSSGGTYNEQFF
TGTGCCACCAGCTCGGGAGGGACCTACAATGAGCAGTTCTTC
>TRBJ1-5|once|-|TRBV29-1
CSVGAGEGQPQHF
TGCAGCGTTGGGGCAGGGGAGGGTCAGCCCCAGCATTTT
>TRBJ2-1|-|-|TRBV7-6
CASSPPLGPQFF
TGTGCCAGCAGCCCGCCCCTAGGGCCGCAGTTCTTC
>TRBJ1-5|-|-|TRBV27
CASSQGNKNQPQHF
TGTGCCAGCAGTCAGGGGAACAAGAATCAGCCCCAGCATTTT
>TRBJ2-1|-|TRBD2|TRBV28
CASSRLAPYNEQFF
TGTGCCAGCAGTCGACTAGCGCCTTACAATGAGCAGTTCTTC
>TRBJ2-1|-|TRBD2|TRBV7-2
CASSLEGGGDNEQFF
TGTGCCAGCAGCTTAGAGGGCGGGGGGGACAATGAGCAGTTCTTC
>TRBJ2-1|-|-|TRBV7-3
CASSQGRSGSYNEQFF
TGTGCCAGCAGCCAAGGTCGGAGTGGGTCCTACAATGAGCAGTTCTTC
>TRBJ2-2|-|TRBD1|TRBV20-1
CSAQDRGLNGELFF
TGCAGTGCCCAGGACAGGGGGCTTAACGGGGAGCTGTTTTTT
>TRBJ2-1|-|-|TRBV12-5
CASGWQQGVQHEQFF
TGTGCTAGTGGTTGGCAACAGGGAGTGCAGCATGAGCAGTTCTTC
>TRBJ2-7|-|-|TRBV20-1
CSATLGSLIYEQYF
TGCAGTGCTACCTTAGGATCCCTAATCTACGAGCAGTACTTC
>TRBJ2-7|few|-|TRBV7-2
CASSTAPGLFYEQYF
TGTGCCAGCAGCACGGCTCCGGGACTCTTTTACGAGCAGTACTTC
>TRBJ2-7|-|TRBD2|TRBV29-1
CSVRTSGIYEQYF
TGCAGCGTTCGGACTAGCGGGATCTACGAGCAGTACTTC
>TRBJ2-1|few|-|TRBV29-1
CSVGGSTYNEQFF
TGCAGCGTTGGGGGGAGTACCTACAATGAGCAGTTCTTC
>TRBJ2-7|-|TRBD1|TRBV28
CASSGSGTGQGDQYF
TGTGCCAGCAGTGGGTCCGGGACAGGGCAGGGGGACCAGTACTTC
>TRBJ2-5|-|-|TRBV6-1
CASSQKIVGQETQYF
TGTGCCAGCAGTCAAAAGATCGTAGGGCAAGAGACCCAGTACTTC
>TRBJ2-3|few|-|TRBV28
CASSNPPMTARTDTQYF
TGTGCCAGCAGTAACCCCCCTATGACGGCCCGCACAGATACGCAGTATTTT
>TRBJ2-1|-|TRBD2|TRBV11-1
CASSRPFGTSENEQFF
TGTGCCAGCAGCCGGCCTTTTGGGACTAGCGAAAATGAGCAGTTCTTC
>TRBJ2-7|-|-|TRBV20-1
CSARADSYEQYF
TGCAGTGCAAGAGCGGACAGCTACGAGCAGTACTTC
>TRBJ2-5|-|TRBD2|TRBV3-1
CASSPGLTEETQYF
TGTGCCAGCAGCCCGGGACTAACCGAAGAGACCCAGTACTTC
>TRBJ2-1|-|-|TRBV10-3
CAISRGLEGNEQFF
TGTGCCATCAGTAGGGGTTTGGAGGGCAATGAGCAGTTCTTC
>TRBJ2-3|-|TRBD2|TRBV6-1
CASTAGGTGTQYF
TGTGCCAGCACAGCGGGGGGCACAGGCACGCAGTATTTT
>TRBJ2-5|few|-|TRBV7-2
CASSLPTKETQYF
TGTGCCAGCAGCTTACCTACAAAAGAGACCCAGTACTTC
>TRBJ1-1|-|-|TRBV20-1
CSARVLGFSKAFF
TGCAGTGCTAGAGTACTAGGGTTTAGTAAGGCTTTCTTT
>TRBJ2-1|-|TRBD2|TRBV7-2
CASSHSRIAGGRDEQFF
TGTGCCAGCAGCCACAGCCGTATAGCGGGAGGGCGAGATGAGCAGTTCTTC
>TRBJ2-7|-|-|TRBV29-1
CSVEGDFSYEQYF
TGCAGCGTTGAGGGGGACTTTTCCTACGAGCAGTACTTC
>TRBJ1-2|-|-|TRBV20-1
CSARPDRSWSGYTF
TGCAGTGCTAGACCAGACAGGTCGTGGTCTGGCTACACCTTC
>TRBJ2-7|-|TRBD1|TRBV5-1
CASSSGTGWDEQYF
TGCGCCAGCAGCTCCGGGACAGGGTGGGACGAGCAGTACTTC
>TRBJ1-1|-|-|TRBV5-1
CASSLVADMNTEAFF
TGCGCCAGCAGCTTGGTCGCAGATATGAACACTGAAGCTTTCTTT